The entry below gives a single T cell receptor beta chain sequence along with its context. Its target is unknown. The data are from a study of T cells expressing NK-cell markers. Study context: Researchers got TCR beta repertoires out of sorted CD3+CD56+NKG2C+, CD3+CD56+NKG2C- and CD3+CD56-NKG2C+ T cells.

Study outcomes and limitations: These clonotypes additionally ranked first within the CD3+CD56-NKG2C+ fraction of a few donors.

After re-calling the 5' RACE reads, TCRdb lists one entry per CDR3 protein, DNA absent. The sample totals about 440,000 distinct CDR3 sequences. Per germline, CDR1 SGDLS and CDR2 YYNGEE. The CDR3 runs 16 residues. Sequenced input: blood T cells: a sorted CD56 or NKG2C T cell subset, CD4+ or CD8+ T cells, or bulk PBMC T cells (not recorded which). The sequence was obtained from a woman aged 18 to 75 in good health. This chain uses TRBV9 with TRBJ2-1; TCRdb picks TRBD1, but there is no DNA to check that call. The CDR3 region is CASSAFPGTSYNEQFF.